This record concerns one T cell receptor (beta chain) sequence. As handled by the study authors: It was from reference gene primer amplification that nucleated cell counts were estimated. TCRdb keeps only in-frame clones here, not all; method: immunoSEQ multiplex PCR. D and trimming come from the DNA, and the V and J calls and clone size come from that table. The table includes 100,000 to 150,000 clones, roughly 90% detected once. The data derive from a study of blood T cell repertoires in COVID-19. Study context: From the United States, Italy and Spain came samples of acute and convalescent COVID-19. The cDNA or gDNA used as material had been derived from T cells, B-cell-depleted T cells, or PBMCs.

This receptor was identified in a human donor in a cohort sampled during active COVID-19. The specimen was peripheral blood.

CDR3 bases: TGTGCCAGTAGTATACACAGTGGGGCCAACGTCCTGACTTTC. Protein product: CASSIHSGANVLTF. This chain uses TRBV19 with TRBJ2-6; D ambiguous. The CDR3 spans 14 residues. Per the germline V gene, CDR1 is LNHDA and CDR2 is SQIVND (reference sequence). Trimming removed 2 bases from V and 3 bases from J, with 5 bases in between.